One sample yielded the 17 T cell receptor beta chains listed below, sequenced in a study of early T cells in non-severe SARS-CoV-2 infection. TCRdb independently ran MiXCR on the 5' RACE reads; one entry per CDR3 protein. The sample lists tens of thousands of distinct CDR3 sequences; about 6% were seen once. The sequencing used whole blood, collected at baseline. The receptors here all came from an adult who was a healthcare worker with PCR-confirmed SARS-CoV-2 infection or an uninfected control (not recorded which).

The rearrangement links TRBV20-1 to TRBJ2-1, with D unclear. CDR1 is DFQATT, CDR2 SNEGSKA, per germline (reference sequence). Deletions cut 1 base from V and 6 bases from J, with 13 bases between. This CDR3 is 14 amino acids long. CDR3 bases: TGCAGTGCTAGAGCTACTAATCACCTCAATGAGCAGTTCTTC. It specifies CSARATNHLNEQFF.

The chain carries TRBV4-2 and TRBJ2-7, with 8 nucleotides matching TRBD1. Trimming at V came to 3 bases and at J to 3 bases, leaving 4 bases not matched to a gene. This CDR3 contains 14 residues. The germline V gene has CDR1 LGHNA and CDR2 YNFKEQ. The CDR3 sequence is CASSHRDRHYEQYF. Here the CDR3 DNA reads TGTGCCAGCAGCCACCGGGACAGGCACTACGAGCAGTACTTC.

This clonotype was seen many times. This chain links TRBV12-3 or TRBV12-4 with TRBJ2-7; a possible D gene is TRBD2 (5 bases). This CDR3 is built from 15 residues. Trimming left V 4 bases short and J 5 bases short, with 18 bases between. CDR3 nucleotide sequence: TGTGCCAGCAGTTCCCTAGGGCGGGTTCGCAACGAGCAGTACTTC. Translation gives CASSSLGRVRNEQYF.

This clonotype has a count of ten or more. The chain has TRBV7-9 and TRBJ2-7; 7 bases fit TRBD2. Germline CDR1 and CDR2: SEHNR and FQNEAQ (reference sequence). The CDR3 is 15 amino acids. The V and J ends lost 5 bases and 5 bases, in that order; junction bases with no gene match: 12. The CDR3 loop reads CASSRLGGRADEQYF. The DNA for the CDR3 is TGTGCCAGCAGCCGCCTCGGGGGGAGGGCCGACGAGCAGTACTTC.

This clonotype has ten or more counts. This rearrangement joins TRBV6-2 or TRBV6-3 to TRBJ2-7; D not certain. V was pared by 5 bases and J by 3 bases, with 5 bases between. Looked up from germline, CDR1 is MNHEY and CDR2 is SVGEGT. The CDR3 length is 11 residues. CDR3 coding DNA: TGTGCCAGCAGTCTTGACTACGAGCAGTACTTC. As protein: CASSLDYEQYF.

This clonotype was counted only a few times. V usage is TRBV7-9 and J usage is TRBJ1-4; possibly TRBD1 for D (5 bases). This CDR3 has 16 residues. Germline assignment: CDR1 SEHNR and CDR2 FQNEAQ (reference sequence). V gave up 3 bases and J gave up 3 bases, with 14 bases separating them. The CDR3 DNA sequence: TGTGCCAGCAGCTTCGAAAGGGGCCGAGCTAATGAAAAACTGTTTTTT. Translation gives CASSFERGRANEKLFF. Together with reference TRBV7-9 and TRBJ1-4, the CDR3 gives the full variable domain: DTGVSQNPRHKITKRGQNVTFRCDPISEHNRLYWYRQTLGQGPEFLTYFQNEAQLEKSRLLSDRFSAERPKGSFSTLEIQRTEQGDSAMYLCASSFERGRANEKLFFGSGTQLSVL.

This clonotype was found many times. J is TRBJ2-1 and V is TRBV7-2, with 9 nucleotides matching TRBD2. The CDR3 runs 16 residues. Looked up from germline, CDR1 is SGHTA and CDR2 is FQGNSA. Germline trimming cut 3 bases from V and 5 bases from J; bases unmatched to any gene: 8. The CDR3 coding sequence is TGTGCCAGCAGCTTCTTCCGCGGCGGGAGGGACAATGAGCAGTTCTTC. This codes for CASSFFRGGRDNEQFF.

This clonotype was recorded at least ten times. The CDR3 spells CASSLGGPYEQYF. The CDR3 DNA reads as TGTGCCAGCAGCTTAGGAGGGCCGTACGAGCAGTACTTC. The chain combines TRBV7-9 with TRBJ2-7, with D possibly TRBD2 on 5 matching bases. The V gene lost 1 base and the J gene lost 4 bases, with 8 bases spanning the gap. From germline, CDR1 is SEHNR and CDR2 FQNEAQ (reference sequence). This CDR3 has 13 residues.

The rearrangement links TRBV29-1 to TRBJ2-7; 9 nucleotides match TRBD1. With V trimmed by 4 bases and J by 4 bases, 2 bases remained unmatched. Germline values: CDR1 SQVTM, CDR2 ANQGSEA. The CDR3 is 12 amino acids. This CDR3 is CSVAGQGYEQYF. The CDR3 bases are TGCAGCGTTGCAGGACAGGGGTACGAGCAGTACTTC.

This clonotype was counted only a few times. The chain employs TRBV19 and TRBJ2-7; D ambiguous. Trimming left V 4 bases short and J 4 bases short, with 11 bases between. Germline V gene sequence: CDR1 LNHDA, CDR2 SQIVND (reference sequence). This CDR3 region has 13 residues. The CDR3 loop reads CASSTSWLYEQYF. DNA for the CDR3: TGTGCCAGTAGTACCTCCTGGCTGTACGAGCAGTACTTC.

This clonotype was seen at least ten times. This chain connects TRBV6-1 to TRBJ2-1; possibly TRBD2 for D (5 bases). Germline CDR1 MNHNS, CDR2 SASEGT. The ends were cut back, 2 bases at V and 7 bases at J, with 21 bases in the middle. This CDR3 is 17 amino acids long. This CDR3 reads CASSERLPGLAWNEQFF. For the CDR3, the DNA is TGTGCCAGCAGTGAACGGTTGCCCGGGCTAGCCTGGAATGAGCAGTTCTTC.

This clonotype appeared many times. CDR3 amino acids: CASSPSTVSYNEQFF. CDR3 DNA sequence: TGTGCCAGCAGCCCATCGACCGTCTCCTACAATGAGCAGTTCTTC. The J gene is TRBJ2-1, the V gene TRBV7-2; no definite D call. Germline CDR1 and CDR2: SGHTA and FQGNSA. Trimming removed 5 bases at V and 0 bases at J, with 11 bases between. This CDR3 region has 15 residues.

This clonotype was seen ten or more times. J is TRBJ2-7 and V is TRBV20-1, with 8 bases fitting TRBD1. This CDR3 is built from 14 residues. The J segment lost 5 bases and the V segment lost 2 bases, leaving 8 bases of the junction unmatched. Per germline, CDR1 DFQATT and CDR2 SNEGSKA (reference sequence). CDR3 DNA sequence: TGCAGTGCTAGAAAGACAGGGGATACCCACGAGCAGTACTTC. It is translated as CSARKTGDTHEQYF.

Many counts were recorded for this clonotype. The chain recombines TRBV20-1 with TRBJ2-7, with D possibly matching TRBD2 (5 bases). The ends were cut back, 3 bases at V and 0 bases at J, with 12 bases in the middle. The CDR3 totals 14 residues. Germline V gene sequence: CDR1 DFQATT, CDR2 SNEGSKA (reference sequence). The CDR3 coding sequence is TGCAGTGCTAGTTCGCCGGGGAGCTCCTACGAGCAGTACTTC. Translated: CSASSPGSSYEQYF.

As regards this clonotype: A clone one base away is much larger, so this may be a read error. The chain has TRBV5-1 and TRBJ1-1; D uncertain. Germline CDR1 SGHRS, CDR2 YFSETQ. The CDR3 has 11 amino acids. The CDR3 protein is CTSSFSGEAFF. In DNA form, the CDR3 reads TGCACCAGCAGCTTTTCGGGGGAAGCTTTCTTT.

The chain joins TRBV29-1 to TRBJ1-2; a possible D gene is TRBD1 (6 bases). The V end lost 4 bases, the J end lost 8 bases, and 8 bases lay between the germline ends. Germline V gene data show CDR1 as SQVTM and CDR2 as ANQGSEA. The CDR3 totals 10 residues. The CDR3 DNA follows: TGCAGCGTTGGACAGGACGGCTACACCTTC. This translates into CSVGQDGYTF.

This clonotype has ten or more counts. The chain carries TRBV25-1 and TRBJ2-7, with 9 bases identical to TRBD2. This CDR3 has 14 residues. The J segment lost 6 bases and the V segment lost 6 bases, leaving 9 bases of the junction unmatched. CDR1 MGHDK and CDR2 SYGVNS come from the germline V gene. CDR3 sequence reads: CASRVAGGPTEQYF. The CDR3 DNA is TGTGCCAGCAGGGTGGCGGGAGGGCCTACCGAGCAGTACTTC.